The 5 T cell receptor beta chains in this list originate from one sample, sequenced in a study of T cells in Graves' hyperthyroidism and ophthalmopathy. Authors of the study amplified TCR beta CDR3 regions from RNA transcripts. The HTBI primer set was used in a first-round RT-PCR of the TCR CDR3. TCRdb ran MiXCR on the multiplex PCR reads and lists one entry per CDR3 protein. The sample shows a few hundred thousand distinct CDR3 sequences, around 14% of them seen only once. The material sequenced was blood. Receptors originate from a woman aged 18-29 years with Graves' hyperthyroidism that later progressed to Graves' ophthalmopathy.

This clonotype showed up many times. The chain combines TRBV20-1 with TRBJ2-1; tentative D call: TRBD2 (6 bases). V was pared by 5 bases and J by 5 bases, with 22 bases between. Germline V gene lookup returns CDR1 DFQATT and CDR2 SNEGSKA (reference sequence). The CDR3 runs to 16 residues. CDR3 region: CSAFSTGTPINNEQFF. The CDR3 bases are TGCAGTGCTTTTTCGACCGGGACTCCAATTAACAATGAGCAGTTCTTC.

This clonotype came up many times. This chain uses TRBV4-1 with TRBJ2-7; 7 positions agree with TRBD2. J was trimmed by 5 bases and V by 6 bases; bases with no gene match: 10. Germline CDR1 reads MGHRA; CDR2 reads YSYEKL. The CDR3 is 14 amino acids. The DNA of the CDR3 is TGCGCCAGCAGAAAAGTCGGGGGGAGTGACGAGCAGTACTTC. Protein: CASRKVGGSDEQYF.

V is TRBV14 and J is TRBJ2-7; D call uncertain. CDR3 length: 13 residues. Germline loops: CDR1 SGHDN, CDR2 FVKESK. Trimming stripped 1 base from V and 3 bases from J, with 7 bases between. The CDR3 bases are TGTGCCAGCAGCCAAGGTTTCAACTACGAGCAGTACTTC. This gives the protein CASSQGFNYEQYF.

This clonotype was observed at least ten times. The chain is built from TRBV15 and TRBJ2-5; TRBD2 agrees at 11 bases. V lost 0 bases and J lost 4; bases outside the gene matches: 7. The CDR3 has 17 amino acids. Germline assignment: CDR1 LNHNV and CDR2 YYDKDF (reference sequence). The CDR3 nucleotides read TGTGCCACCAGCAGAGATTCAAGGCTAGCGGGGGGAGAGACCCAGTACTTC. Amino acids: CATSRDSRLAGGETQYF.

Only a few counts were recorded for this clonotype. The rearrangement joins TRBV29-1 to TRBJ2-5; TRBD2 might be the D (6 bases). Germline values: CDR1 SQVTM, CDR2 ANQGSEA. The CDR3 loop spans 14 amino acids. V gave up 7 bases and J gave up 4 bases, with 19 bases separating them. CDR3 loop: CSARGTLRGETQYF. In DNA form, the CDR3 reads TGCAGCGCCCGCGGGACCCTCCGTGGAGAGACCCAGTACTTC.